A selection of T cell receptor beta chains follows, all from one sample in a study of shared clonotypes between healthy human individuals. The protocol was immunoSEQ multiplex PCR, while the TCRdb copy is restricted to in-frame clones and leaves out a portion. The table shows around 2,100,000 clones, with about 94% occurring only once. Sample: naive CD8+ T cells sorted from blood. The receptor set was obtained from a man between 18 and 35 years old in good health. CDR3s include the opening cysteine and the closing phenylalanine or tryptophan. The D gene is left open where the match is weak. Size is stated for part of the rows, as once, few or many counts, or as a class when the clone is expanded.

cdr3_aa	cdr3_nt	clone_size	j_call	d_call	v_call
CSAQGSPLHF	TGCAGTGCTCAGGGTTCACCCCTCCACTTT	.	TRBJ1-6	.	TRBV20-1
CASSDPGLAASSYNEQFF	TGTGCCAGCAGCGACCCGGGACTAGCGGCCAGCTCCTACAATGAGCAGTTCTTC	.	TRBJ2-1	TRBD2	TRBV11-2
CASSYSGGRDLDTQYF	TGTGCCAGCAGTTACTCGGGGGGGCGGGATTTAGATACGCAGTATTTT	.	TRBJ2-3	.	TRBV6-5
CASSRRGGSYNEQFF	TGTGCCAGTAGTAGGCGGGGGGGCTCCTACAATGAGCAGTTCTTC	once	TRBJ2-1	TRBD2	TRBV19
CASSYDYEQYF	TGTGCCAGCAGTTACGACTACGAGCAGTACTTC	.	TRBJ2-7	.	TRBV6-6
CASSWDNSYEQYF	TGTGCCAGCAGCTGGGACAACTCCTACGAGCAGTACTTC	.	TRBJ2-7	.	TRBV6-5
CASSQADRGFYGYTF	TGCGCCAGCAGCCAAGCCGACAGGGGGTTTTATGGCTACACCTTC	.	TRBJ1-2	TRBD1	TRBV4-1
CASSPWGGTYEQYF	TGTGCCAGCAGCCCCTGGGGGGGGACCTACGAGCAGTACTTC	.	TRBJ2-7	TRBD2	TRBV5-6
CASYSPGTNNEQFF	TGTGCCAGTTATTCCCCGGGGACCAACAATGAGCAGTTCTTC	.	TRBJ2-1	.	TRBV6-1
CASSGGTGGITDTQYF	TGTGCCAGCAGCGGAGGGACAGGGGGGATCACAGATACGCAGTATTTT	many	TRBJ2-3	TRBD1	TRBV9